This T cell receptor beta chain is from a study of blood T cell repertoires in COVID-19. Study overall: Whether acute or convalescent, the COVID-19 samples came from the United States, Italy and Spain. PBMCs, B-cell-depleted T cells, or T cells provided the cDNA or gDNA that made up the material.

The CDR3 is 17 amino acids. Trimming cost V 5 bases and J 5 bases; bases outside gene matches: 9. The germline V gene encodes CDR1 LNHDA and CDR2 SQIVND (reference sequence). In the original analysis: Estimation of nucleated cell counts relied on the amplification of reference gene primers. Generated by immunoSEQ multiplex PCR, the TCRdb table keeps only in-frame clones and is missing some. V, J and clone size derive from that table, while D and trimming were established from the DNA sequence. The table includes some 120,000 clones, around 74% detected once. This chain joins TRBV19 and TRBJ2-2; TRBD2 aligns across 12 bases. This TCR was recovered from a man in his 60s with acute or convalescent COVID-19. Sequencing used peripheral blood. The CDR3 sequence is CASSLWLAGGQTGELFF. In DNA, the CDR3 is TGTGCCAGTAGTCTGTGGCTAGCGGGGGGGCAGACCGGGGAGCTGTTTTTT.